These T cell receptor beta chains were read from a single sample in a study of T cells expressing NK-cell markers. TCRdb reprocessed the 5' RACE reads and reports one entry per CDR3 protein, with no DNA. Found here are about 180,000 distinct CDR3 sequences; the top ten clones hold 20%. The sequencing input was blood T cells: a sorted CD56 or NKG2C T cell subset, CD4+ or CD8+ T cells, or bulk PBMC T cells (not recorded which). The origin of the receptors is a man aged 18-75 years in good health. CDR3s include the opening cysteine and the closing phenylalanine or tryptophan.

>TRBV20-1|TRBJ1-2
CSAQSESNYGYTF
>TRBV7-6|TRBJ2-1
CASSFRGGISSYNEQFF
>TRBV29-1|TRBJ2-1
CSVRQGPQQFF
>TRBV7-8|TRBJ2-3
CASSLGRSGSTDTQYF
>TRBV7-8|TRBJ1-1
CASSLGGTGTEAFF
>TRBV15|TRBJ2-7
CATSRGGGPYEQYF
>TRBV13|TRBJ2-5
CASSVGLHGGETQYF
>TRBV2|TRBJ2-1
CASSPSGRERFEQFF
>TRBV6-5|TRBJ2-1
CASSYSRVGNEQFF
>TRBV7-6|TRBJ1-6
CASSYASGSSPLHF
>TRBV12-2|TRBJ2-7
CASRRPGGVYEQYF
>TRBV3-1|TRBJ2-1
CASSQDSWGEQFF
>TRBV11-2|TRBJ2-5
CASSLGQGATQYF
>TRBV29-1|TRBJ1-2
CSVVPRLTNYGYTF
>TRBV7-9|TRBJ1-6
CASSSGTGNNSPLHF
>TRBV29-1|TRBJ1-2
CSVWGPGQGNYGYTF
>TRBV4-1|TRBJ2-3
CASRRTSSGAATDTQYF
>TRBV7-9|TRBJ2-1
CASCPGKSDNEQFF
>TRBV9|TRBJ2-7
CASSPYGLAGGIHEQYF
>TRBV4-2|TRBJ2-7
CASSQVQADYEQYF
>TRBV4-1|TRBJ2-7
CASSQVVGLHEQYF
>TRBV20-1|TRBJ2-3
CSAGTSGGPVRSTQYF
>TRBV7-6|TRBJ2-7
CASSLGGAGNYEQYF
>TRBV19|TRBJ1-1
CASSVGQAYRGEAFF
>TRBV6-1|TRBJ2-7
CASSEAGGEPYEQYF
>TRBV11-2|TRBJ2-1
CASSFGAATSYNEQFF
>TRBV7-9|TRBJ2-6
CASSLVLYGANVLTF
>TRBV5-4|TRBJ2-7
CASSTGSASSYEQYF